These 18 T cell receptor beta chains came from one sample sequenced in a study of T cell repertoires in cytomegalovirus infection. Via MiXCR, TCRdb re-called the reads, giving one row per CDR3 protein. The data show 480,000 or so distinct CDR3 sequences, 11% seen once. Sequencing was done on a sample of PBMCs. The origin of the receptors is a human donor in good health (CMV status not recorded). Some clones in this sample may be carry-over from other donors' samples.

Concerning this clonotype: This could be a read error, since a much larger clone is one nucleotide away. The chain uses TRBV27 and TRBJ1-1, with D uncertain. V was cut by 3 bases and J by 2 bases, with 10 bases left in between. Germline V CDR1 and CDR2: MNHEY, SMNVEV (reference sequence). CDR3 length equals 14 residues. CDR3 loop: CASSLTPINTEAFF. CDR3 sequence (DNA): TGTGCCAGCAGTTTGACACCTATAAACACTGAAGCTTTCTTT.

This clonotype was seen many times. This rearrangement joins TRBV6-1 to TRBJ2-1; D call uncertain. Per the germline V gene, CDR1 is MNHNS and CDR2 is SASEGT. V lost 5 bases and J lost 3, with 11 bases in between. The CDR3 has 14 residues. The CDR3 DNA is TGTGCCAGCAGTCGAGGCAATAGCTACAATGAGCAGTTCTTC. Translated: CASSRGNSYNEQFF.

This clonotype showed up many times. The rearrangement uses TRBV7-2 and TRBJ2-2; D remains ambiguous. V shed 0 bases and J shed 7 bases, with 12 bases lying between them. This CDR3 is built from 15 residues. Germline-derived CDR1 and CDR2 are SGHTA and FQGNSA. The DNA of the CDR3 is TGTGCCAGCAGCTTAGCAACGGGTGTCGGCGGGGAGCTGTTTTTT. Protein product: CASSLATGVGGELFF.

This clonotype was detected ten times or more. The rearrangement uses TRBV11-2 and TRBJ2-5, with 7 bases aligning to TRBD2. CDR1 and CDR2 (germline): SGHAT, FQNNGV. This CDR3 is built from 16 residues. Trimming removed 3 bases from V and 4 bases from J; junction bases left unmatched: 11. The DNA of the CDR3 is TGTGCCAGCAGCTTTACTGGGGGGAGGGAAAGAGAGACCCAGTACTTC. Amino acids: CASSFTGGRERETQYF.

This clonotype was seen many times. V is TRBV7-3 and J is TRBJ1-1; 7 bases are shared with TRBD1. Germline trimming cut 4 bases from V and 1 base from J; bases unmatched to any gene: 3. The CDR3 covers 14 residues. Germline V CDR1 and CDR2: SGHTA, FQGTGA. The CDR3 nucleotides are TGTGCCAGCAGCTCGCAGGGGGAGAACACTGAAGCTTTCTTT. It codes for CASSSQGENTEAFF.

This clonotype showed up just a few times. The chain has TRBV6-2 or TRBV6-3 and TRBJ2-7; the D gene is possibly TRBD1 (6 bases). Germline V gives CDR1 MNHEY, CDR2 SVGEGT. V lost 6 bases, J lost 5 bases, and 17 bases lay in between. The CDR3 totals 14 residues. The DNA of the CDR3 is TGTGCCAGCAGACGGGCAACAGGGCGGCACGAGCAGTACTTC. Translating gives CASRRATGRHEQYF.

This clonotype was picked up many times. The genes are TRBV20-1 and TRBJ2-5; 10 bases fit TRBD2. V shed 6 bases, J shed 1 base, and the junction held 14 bases outside the gene matches. Germline V gene sequence: CDR1 DFQATT, CDR2 SNEGSKA (reference sequence). CDR3 size: 17 residues. The CDR3 DNA sequence: TGCAGTGCGCGGCCATGGAAACTAGCGGGGATCCAAGAGACCCAGTACTTC. Amino acids: CSARPWKLAGIQETQYF.

This clonotype was counted between two and nine times. The rearrangement joins TRBV11-3 to TRBJ2-1; tentative D call: TRBD1 (5 bases). V was trimmed by 0 bases and J by 7 bases, leaving 10 bases between them. The germline CDR1 and CDR2 sequences are SGHNT and YENEEA. The CDR3 totals 14 residues. The CDR3 loop reads CASSLDQAGNEQFF. The CDR3 DNA reads TGTGCCAGCAGCTTAGATCAAGCAGGGAATGAGCAGTTCTTC. The full variable domain, in which reference TRBV11-3 and TRBJ2-1 provide the parts outside the CDR3, is EAGVVQSPRYKIIEKKQPVAFWCNPISGHNTLYWYLQNLGQGPELLIRYENEEAVDDSQLPKDRFSAERLKGVDSTLKIQPAELGDSAVYLCASSLDQAGNEQFFGPGTRLTVL.

The chain's CDR3 is CASRHGTSEEQFF. The DNA of the CDR3 is TGTGCCAGCAGGCACGGGACTAGCGAGGAGCAGTTCTTC. The chain has TRBV7-9 and TRBJ2-1; TRBD2 matches at 10 bases. Looked up from germline, CDR1 is SEHNR and CDR2 is FQNEAQ (reference sequence). CDR3 size: 13 residues. The V and J ends lost 6 bases and 10 bases, in that order; junction bases with no gene match: 6. Based on the CDR3 plus reference TRBV7-9 and TRBJ2-1, the full variable domain is DTGVSQNPRHKITKRGQNVTFRCDPISEHNRLYWYRQTLGQGPEFLTYFQNEAQLEKSRLLSDRFSAERPKGSFSTLEIQRTEQGDSAMYLCASRHGTSEEQFFGPGTRLTVL.

This clonotype came up a few times. The rearrangement links TRBV3-1 to TRBJ2-7; D gene ambiguous. This CDR3 spans 15 amino acids. CDR1 and CDR2 from the germline V gene are LGHDT and YNNKEL (reference sequence). Trimming cost V 3 bases and J 3 bases, with 15 bases left between them. The chain's CDR3 is CASSQSPLLSYEQYF. CDR3 nucleotide sequence: TGTGCCAGCAGCCAGTCACCCCTTCTTAGCTACGAGCAGTACTTC.

This clonotype was found many times. The rearrangement links TRBV2 to TRBJ2-7; D may match TRBD1 or TRBD2 (5 bases each). The V end lost 6 bases, the J end lost 9 bases, and 18 bases lay between the germline ends. The length of the CDR3 is 13 residues. Germline V CDR1 and CDR2: SNHLY, FYNNEI. As DNA, the CDR3 is TGTGCCAGCAGGGGGGACGGATCCTTGGCGCAGTACTTC. The encoded protein is CASRGDGSLAQYF.

At least ten counts were recorded for this clonotype. The rearrangement joins TRBV27 to TRBJ1-1; tentative D call: TRBD1 (5 bases). CDR1 is MNHEY, CDR2 SMNVEV, per germline (reference sequence). This CDR3 has 15 residues. V dropped 5 bases and J dropped 4 bases, with 17 bases sitting between them. The DNA for the CDR3 is TGTGCCAGCAGTCCCCCGCGGGAAGGGGCCACTGAAGCTTTCTTT. Translated: CASSPPREGATEAFF.

This clonotype was counted ten times or more. This chain joins TRBV7-9 and TRBJ2-5; the D is unclear. Between the trimmed V and J ends, which lost 5 bases and 5 bases, there was a span of 12 bases. Germline CDR1 SEHNR, CDR2 FQNEAQ (reference sequence). This CDR3 spans 13 amino acids. The CDR3 loop is CASSPQGLETQYF. CDR3 bases: TGTGCCAGCAGCCCCCAAGGGTTGGAGACCCAGTACTTC.

This clonotype occurred many times. The chain links TRBV15 to TRBJ2-2; 7 bases match TRBD2. The CDR3 runs 16 residues. Trimming removed 3 bases from V and 7 bases from J; junction bases left unmatched: 11. Germline CDR1 LNHNV, CDR2 YYDKDF (reference sequence). CDR3 DNA: TGTGCCACCAGCAGCCGGGAGGAAATTCATAGCGGGGAGCTGTTTTTT. Encoded protein: CATSSREEIHSGELFF.

This clonotype was picked up many times. CDR3 protein: CASAGLPSEAFF. The CDR3 DNA reads as TGTGCCAGCGCGGGACTTCCATCAGAAGCTTTCTTT. The chain employs TRBV7-9 and TRBJ1-1; TRBD1 is a possible D gene (5 bases). The ends were cut back, 8 bases at V and 8 bases at J, with 15 bases in the middle. The CDR3 is made up of 12 amino acids. Germline V gene data show CDR1 as SEHNR and CDR2 as FQNEAQ (reference sequence).

The sample holds a few counts of this clonotype. The chain couples TRBV5-4 to TRBJ2-5; D not certain. The V gene lost 4 bases and the J gene lost 5 bases, with 9 bases spanning the gap. Germline values: CDR1 SGHNT, CDR2 YYREEE (reference sequence). The CDR3 consists of 12 residues. The CDR3 spells CASSAAKETQYF. The CDR3 region has the DNA TGTGCCAGCAGCGCGGCCAAGGAGACCCAGTACTTC.

This clonotype was counted ten times or more. The V gene is TRBV5-1, the J gene TRBJ1-1; TRBD1 is a possible D gene (5 bases). V lost 2 bases to trimming and J lost 4 bases, with 12 bases between them. The CDR3 extends over 14 amino acids. Germline V gene data show CDR1 as SGHRS and CDR2 as YFSETQ. The CDR3 DNA follows: TGCGCCAGCAGCTTAAAGACAGACTCCACTGAAGCTTTCTTT. Its protein is CASSLKTDSTEAFF.

This clonotype showed up many times. This chain links TRBV6-1 with TRBJ2-2; perhaps TRBD2 as D (6 bases). This CDR3 region has 14 residues. Germline CDR1 and CDR2: MNHNS and SASEGT. Trimming cost V 8 bases and J 6 bases, with 16 bases left between them. CDR3 sequence reads: CASLRDRGSGELFF. For the CDR3, the DNA is TGTGCCAGCCTAAGGGATCGGGGGTCCGGGGAGCTGTTTTTT.